The entry below describes one T cell receptor beta chain. This clonotype appeared many times. Its cognate antigen has yet to be identified. The input lacks base qualities; no much larger clone sits a single base away. These data originate in a study of T cells in Graves' hyperthyroidism and ophthalmopathy (dated by TCRdb to 2018 to 2020). In the study overall: Peripheral blood was collected at initial diagnosis, before any treatment. A discovery cohort of about a hundred patients, roughly 45 with Graves' ophthalmopathy and approximately 55 with stable Graves' hyperthyroidism, was used to find distinguishing TCR V-J signatures. Whether ophthalmopathy could be predicted prospectively was tested in an independent validation cohort made up of roughly 20 hyperthyroidism patients plus 17 patients who later progressed to ophthalmopathy. The 95 to 100 discovery patients were divided at random into training and test sets in a 7:3 ratio. In about 6 Graves' hyperthyroidism patients, the study also compared T-cell repertoires from thyroid tissue with T-cell repertoires from blood. Once sampling was done, hyperthyroidism patients were given methimazole at a starting dose of 30 mg daily, whereas ophthalmopathy patients were given high-dose intravenous methylprednisolone. The paper reports TCR Vbeta CDR3 sequencing of roughly 140 peripheral blood samples: approximately 43 ophthalmopathy, fewer than 80 hyperthyroidism and roughly 17 progressor patients. Points the paper makes about the study in general: In validation, progression to ophthalmopathy was predicted by the model with 55% to 71% sensitivity and nearly 75% specificity, a median of about 6.4 months before onset. No statistical method was used to fix the sample size in advance, and group allocation was not hidden from the investigators. Most expanded thyroid clonotypes (frequency above 0.001) were also detected in blood, suggesting blood repertoires may reflect thyroid immune responses. In cross-validation, a model built on a 13 V-J signature told ophthalmopathy apart from stable hyperthyroidism with under 90% sensitivity and about 81% specificity, and in testing the same model reached 80%/75%.

The CDR3 covers 16 residues, taking in both the cysteine and the phenylalanine. CDR3 DNA is the only sequence kept; it has 48 bases, read in frame from the first base. Clipping removes 5 bases from V and 1 base from J, with 6 as the unmatched junction base count. The TCR beta CDR3 regions were amplified from RNA transcripts. The TCR CDR3 was subjected to a first round of RT-PCR using the HTBI primer set and the Qiagen OneStep RT-PCR kit. The libraries were constructed in a second round of multiplex PCR and then size-selected and purified. Libraries were sequenced paired-end with 100 bp reads on an Illumina HiSeq2000. In the paper's pipeline: SOAPnuke was used to process the raw data, removing reads that contained adapters or uncalled bases, had a mean Phred below 15, or lacked an exact match to the constant primer or identifier. COPE v1.2.5 was used to merge the high-quality paired reads, and each unique nucleotide sequence was defined as a clonotype. MiTCR v1.1 was used to align the clonotypes against IMGT TRBV, TRBD and TRBJ reference segments. Only V-J combinations with frequency above 0.0001, covering about 99% of repertoires, were analysed. The TCS score was defined as the ratio of F50 (clonal expansion) to E x V (chaos), calculated using BLOSUM62-based TCRdist between CDR3 peptides within each V-J. Welch's t-statistics and random forest reduced 450 to 600 V-J features to around 14, which were used in a naive Bayes classifier (R e1071). TCRdb trimmed the raw reads at Q25, called clones with MiXCR and kept productive beta chains. Records with the same CDR3 protein are collapsed into one entry carrying the most frequent genes and DNA. The V and J calls and clone size are TCRdb's, not the authors'. The sample records around 250,000 distinct CDR3 sequences, about 15% of which are singletons. Of the sample, 13% is held by the ten largest clones.

Hyperthyroidism patients were newly diagnosed, with disease duration under 2 months, and aged 18 to 65 years. Any patient with an uncontrolled infection, another autoimmune disease, pregnancy or lactation was excluded. Diagnoses were established on the basis of clinical symptoms, serum thyroxine and TRAb, thyroid ultrasound, and orbital computed tomography. Blood from progressor patients was drawn when they were first diagnosed with hyperthyroidism, before any ophthalmopathy symptoms appeared. PBMCs were isolated from 10 ml of fresh peripheral blood by Ficoll-Paque density gradient centrifugation. Progressor patients were initially diagnosed with Graves' hyperthyroidism and developed ophthalmopathy during follow-up. Total RNA was extracted using Trizol reagent, and RNA quality was assessed on an Agilent 2100 Bioanalyzer.

The sequenced sample consisted of blood. The sequence is built from TRBV12-3 or TRBV12-4 and TRBJ2-5, and 11 junctional nucleotides match TRBD2. This TCR was sampled from a middle-aged woman with Graves' hyperthyroidism that later progressed to Graves' ophthalmopathy. The CDR3 here reads CASSLRGLAVQETQYF. The nucleotide sequence reads TGTGCCAGCAGTCTTCGGGGACTAGCGGTCCAAGAGACCCAGTACTTC.